Here is one TCR beta chain with its context. The antigen remains unidentified. This sample was taken from a study of CD8+ T cells in alopecia areata. Whole-study context: Treatment comprised oral tofacitinib, 5 to 10 mg twice daily, in treated patients. People stayed on tofacitinib for 6 to 18 months, then stopped the drug for 6 months.

After isolation, RNA underwent reverse transcription to generate cDNA as the sequencing template. Clones were sequenced by immunoSEQ multiplex PCR, and TCRdb holds only the in-frame ones, with some missing. The sample has approximately 150,000 clones; roughly 50% are singletons. Alopecia areata patients provided lesional scalp punch biopsies and peripheral blood. Study findings and constraints: Affected lesional scalp, above all in alopecia totalis/universalis, was more clonal than normal scalp.

The CDR3 has 14 residues. Germline CDR1 is SGHTA and CDR2 is FQGNSA. V dropped 5 bases and J dropped 0 bases, with 11 bases sitting between them. V gene TRBV7-2 combines with J gene TRBJ2-7; D is unresolved. This clonotype originated in a human donor with alopecia areata. The sequencing sample was made of CD4+ T cells sorted from blood. The CDR3 here is CASSPRPFSYEQYF. CDR3 sequence (DNA): TGTGCCAGCAGCCCAAGGCCCTTCTCCTACGAGCAGTACTTC.